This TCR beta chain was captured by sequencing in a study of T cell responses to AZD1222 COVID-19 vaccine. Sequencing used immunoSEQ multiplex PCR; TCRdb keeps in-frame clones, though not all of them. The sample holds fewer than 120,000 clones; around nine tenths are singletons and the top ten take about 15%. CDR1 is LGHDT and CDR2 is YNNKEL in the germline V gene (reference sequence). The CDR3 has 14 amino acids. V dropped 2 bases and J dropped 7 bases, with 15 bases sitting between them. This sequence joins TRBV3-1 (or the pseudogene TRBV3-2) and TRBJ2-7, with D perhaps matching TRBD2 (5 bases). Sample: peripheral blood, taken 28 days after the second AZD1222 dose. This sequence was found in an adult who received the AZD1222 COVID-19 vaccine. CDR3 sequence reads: CASSQYGVGDEQYF. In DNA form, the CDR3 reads TGTGCCAGCAGCCAATATGGGGTCGGGGATGAGCAGTACTTC.